This T cell receptor beta chain comes out of a study of shared clonotypes between healthy human individuals. Study results and caveats: Naive CD4 clonotype sharing across a few donors was 4% to 5%.

This clone was seen once. The target antigen is unknown. For every subset, genomic DNA was evenly distributed across several immunoSEQ plates. The method was immunoSEQ multiplex PCR; TCRdb's version includes in-frame clones alone and lacks a portion of them. The repertoire holds roughly 400,000 clones, with approximately 96% as singletons. This CDR3 spans 16 amino acids. V lost 3 bases to trimming and J lost 2 bases; unmatched junction nucleotides: 9. Germline-derived CDR1 and CDR2 are ENHRY and SYGVKD. CD8 memory comprised CD45RO+ plus CCR7-negative CD45RA+ TemRA cells. Sequenced: memory CD8+ T cells sorted from blood. The subset denotes: CD45RO+ cells pooled with CCR7-negative TemRA cells. The V call is TRBV10-3, the J call TRBJ2-7; 8 nucleotides agree with TRBD2. The TCR sequence derives from a young man in good health. The CDR3 reads CAISDDGRALPYEQYF. The CDR3 nucleotides read TGTGCCATCAGTGACGACGGGAGGGCCTTACCCTACGAGCAGTACTTC.